Shown below are 14 T cell receptor beta chains from a single sample sequenced in a study of OX40 agonist ivuxolimab in advanced cancers. Method: immunoSEQ multiplex PCR; TCRdb's copy keeps in-frame clones and lacks some. The sample lists fewer than 90,000 clones, about 85% occurring once. The specimen comprised CD4+ or CD8+ T cells sorted from blood, sampled in a trial of the OX40 agonist ivuxolimab. These receptors all stem from an adult with an advanced solid tumor such as melanoma, head and neck, liver or kidney cancer.

The chain links TRBV18 to TRBJ1-5; D is ambiguous. The CDR3 has 14 residues. Germline lookup yields CDR1 KGHSH and CDR2 LQKENI. Trimming stripped 4 bases from V and 5 bases from J, with 12 bases between. CDR3 loop: CASSLQRDYQPQHF. Here the CDR3 DNA reads TGTGCCAGCTCACTTCAGAGGGATTATCAGCCCCAGCATTTT.

The gene calls are TRBV29-1 and TRBJ1-1; possibly TRBD1 for D (5 bases). Trimming took 7 bases from V and 10 from J, leaving 16 bases between them. This CDR3 is 11 amino acids long. Germline CDR1 reads SQVTM; CDR2 reads ANQGSEA. The CDR3 bases are TGCAGCGATCAGGGTCTCGCTGGAGCTTTCTTT. Encoded protein: CSDQGLAGAFF. Based on the CDR3 plus reference TRBV29-1 and TRBJ1-1, the full variable domain is SAVISQKPSRDICQRGTSLTIQCQVDSQVTMMFWYRQQPGQSLTLIATANQGSEATYESGFVIDKFPISRPNLTFSTLTVSNMSPEDSSIYLCSDQGLAGAFFGQGTRLTVV.

This clone was counted a few times. V gene TRBV27 combines with J gene TRBJ2-3; D is possibly TRBD1 (5 bases). Trimming stripped 3 bases from V and 5 bases from J, with 9 bases between. This CDR3 is built from 13 residues. Germline V gene sequence: CDR1 MNHEY, CDR2 SMNVEV (reference sequence). CDR3 nucleotide sequence: TGTGCCAGCAGTTTCCAGGGTAGAGATACGCAGTATTTT. It specifies CASSFQGRDTQYF.

The rearrangement joins TRBV7-9 to TRBJ1-1; 8 positions agree with TRBD1. Germline CDR1 SEHNR, CDR2 FQNEAQ (reference sequence). This CDR3 is built from 15 residues. V trimming: 2 bases; J trimming: 3 bases; junction bases outside the gene matches: 5. This chain's CDR3 is CASSLSRGRDTEAFF. The CDR3 DNA reads as TGTGCCAGCAGCTTAAGCAGGGGGCGGGACACTGAAGCTTTCTTT.

The J gene is TRBJ2-7, the V gene TRBV30; no clear D gene. This CDR3 has 11 amino acids. Germline-derived CDR1 and CDR2 are GTSNPN and SVGIG (reference sequence). V lost 4 bases to trimming and J lost 1 base, with 5 bases between them. CDR3 residues: CAWTKSYEQYF. CDR3 DNA: TGTGCCTGGACCAAGTCCTACGAGCAGTACTTC. Full variable domain (missing parts from reference TRBV30 and TRBJ2-7): SQTIHQWPATLVQPVGSPLSLECTVEGTSNPNLYWYRQAAGRGLQLLFYSVGIGQISSEVPQNLSASRPQDRQFILSSKKLLLSDSGFYLCAWTKSYEQYFGPGTRLTVT.

The genes are TRBV7-2 and TRBJ2-7; the D is unclear. Trimming cost V 2 bases and J 3 bases, with 5 bases left between them. The CDR3 is made up of 12 amino acids. CDR1 and CDR2 (germline): SGHTA, FQGNSA. In DNA form, the CDR3 reads TGTGCCAGCAGCTTACTAGACTACGAGCAGTACTTC. Its protein is CASSLLDYEQYF.

The chain combines TRBV5-1 with TRBJ1-1; the D is unclear. The germline gives CDR1 SGHRS, CDR2 YFSETQ. V was clipped by 6 bases and J by 1 base, with 10 bases between them. CDR3 length: 13 amino acids. CDR3 sequence reads: CASNKPGNTEAFF. The CDR3 bases are TGCGCCAGCAATAAACCGGGGAACACTGAAGCTTTCTTT.

The chain couples TRBV11-3 to TRBJ2-3, with 9 bases aligning to TRBD1. Per germline, CDR1 SGHNT and CDR2 YENEEA. The CDR3 runs 14 residues. Trimming at V came to 5 bases and at J to 7 bases, leaving 7 bases not matched to a gene. For the CDR3, the DNA is TGTGCCAGCAGCCCACGGGACAGGGAGAATACGCAGTATTTT. Amino acid sequence: CASSPRDRENTQYF.

The chain combines TRBV28 with TRBJ1-4; D is possibly TRBD1 (5 bases). Germline V gives CDR1 MDHEN, CDR2 SYDVKM. This CDR3 has 16 amino acids. Trimming shortened V by 3 bases and J by 4 bases, and 15 bases separated the two germline ends. The CDR3 sequence is CASSLVGAGSNEKLFF. CDR3 nucleotide sequence: TGTGCCAGCAGTTTGGTGGGCGCAGGGAGTAATGAAAAACTGTTTTTT.

V usage is TRBV6-5 and J usage is TRBJ1-2; the D gene is possibly TRBD1 (5 bases). Trimming took off 7 bases at V and 4 bases at J, with 10 bases between the two ends. The CDR3 contains 12 residues. Germline V gene lookup returns CDR1 MNHEY and CDR2 SVGAGI. Here the CDR3 DNA reads TGTGCCAGCACGCAGGGATCCTATGGCTACACCTTC. Its protein is CASTQGSYGYTF.

This clone was observed a single time. This chain links TRBV10-3 with TRBJ1-1; D may be TRBD1 (6 bases). Germline V gene sequence: CDR1 ENHRY, CDR2 SYGVKD. Trimming cost V 5 bases and J 1 base, with 8 bases left between them. CDR3 size: 13 residues. Here the CDR3 reads CAISPDRNTEAFF. The DNA for the CDR3 is TGTGCCATCAGTCCGGACAGGAACACTGAAGCTTTCTTT.

About this clone itself: Within the sample, other DNA sequences also encode this same CDR3. J is TRBJ1-5 and V is TRBV21-1; the table's D call of TRBD1 was not tested on the DNA. TRBV21-1 is a pseudogene locus. The CDR3 is made up of 14 amino acids. CDR3 DNA: TGTGCCAGCAGCAAAGCAACAGGGACTCAGCCCCAGCATTTT. Translation gives CASSKATGTQPQHF.

The rearrangement links TRBV5-1 to TRBJ2-7, with TRBD1 matching over 7 bases. J gave up 4 bases and V 9 bases, and 10 bases lay outside the gene matches. Looked up from germline, CDR1 is SGHRS and CDR2 is YFSETQ. The CDR3 has 13 amino acids. CDR3 amino acids: CATSATGSYEQYF. CDR3 nucleotide sequence: TGCGCCACCTCCGCGACAGGGAGTTACGAGCAGTACTTC.

CDR3 DNA: TGTGCCAGCAGTGTTTCGGACACTAATGAAAAACTGTTTTTT. Protein sequence: CASSVSDTNEKLFF. V is TRBV25-1 and J is TRBJ1-4; no definite D call. The CDR3 spans 14 residues. Germline CDR1 is MGHDK and CDR2 is SYGVNS. Trimming pared 4 bases from V and 2 bases from J, leaving 8 bases between.